This T cell receptor beta chain was sequenced in a study of cytomegalovirus exposure and HLA in healthy donors. 13 Jbeta primers and 60 Vbeta primers were used for the PCR. The assay was immunoSEQ multiplex PCR, and TCRdb's table has in-frame clones only and misses some. This sample yields around 88,000 clones, of which approximately 72% are seen a single time; about 4% belongs to the top ten. V gave up 5 bases and J gave up 4 bases, with 12 bases separating them. The CDR3 extends over 13 amino acids. Germline V gene lookup returns CDR1 MNHEY and CDR2 SVGAGI. The sample was PBMCs. This receptor was taken from a woman between 35 and 50 years old in good health and CMV-seropositive. The chain carries TRBV6-5 and TRBJ2-7, with D perhaps matching TRBD1 (5 bases). This CDR3 is CASSALDKYEQYF. The CDR3 bases are TGTGCCAGCAGTGCTCTGGACAAGTACGAGCAGTACTTC.